This section outlines one T cell receptor (beta chain) sequence together with its context. Ophthalmopathy in the patients scored at least 3 on Clinical Activity Score and at least 4 on NOSPECS grade, lasting under 3 months. The PBMCs were taken from around 9.1 ml of fresh peripheral blood. This sample was taken from a study of T cells in Graves' hyperthyroidism and ophthalmopathy. Amplification yielded TCR beta CDR3 regions, with RNA transcripts as the source. An initial round of RT-PCR targeting the TCR CDR3 relied on the HTBI primer set. MiXCR, run by TCRdb on the multiplex PCR reads, gives a single entry per CDR3 protein. Here the sample spans more than 450,000 distinct CDR3 sequences, less than 20% being singletons. The CDR3 is 16 amino acids. V shed 7 bases and J 6 bases; nucleotides not matched to a gene: 11. Germline V gene sequence: CDR1 MNHEY, CDR2 SVGEGT.

This chain joins TRBV6-2 or TRBV6-3 and TRBJ2-3; 12 bases map to TRBD2. This TCR derives from a man in his forties with Graves' ophthalmopathy. Input material: blood. CDR3 loop: CASTPRLAGVVDTQYF. The CDR3 nucleotides read TGTGCCAGCACCCCCCGACTAGCGGGAGTTGTTGATACGCAGTATTTT.